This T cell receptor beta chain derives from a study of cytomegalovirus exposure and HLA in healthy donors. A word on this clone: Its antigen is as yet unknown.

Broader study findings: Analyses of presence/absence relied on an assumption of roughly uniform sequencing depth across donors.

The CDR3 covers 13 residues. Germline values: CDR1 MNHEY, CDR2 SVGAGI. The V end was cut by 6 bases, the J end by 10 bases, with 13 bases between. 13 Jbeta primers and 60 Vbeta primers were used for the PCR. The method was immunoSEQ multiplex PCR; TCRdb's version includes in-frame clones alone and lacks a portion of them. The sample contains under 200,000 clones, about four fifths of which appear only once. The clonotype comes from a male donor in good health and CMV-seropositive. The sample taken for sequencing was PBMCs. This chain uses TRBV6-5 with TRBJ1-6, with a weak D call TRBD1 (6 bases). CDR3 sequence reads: CASSRTEGSPLHF. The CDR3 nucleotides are TGTGCCAGCAGCCGGACAGAGGGGTCACCCCTCCACTTT.